This T cell receptor beta chain was observed in a study of monozygotic twins with inflammatory bowel disease. Germline CDR1 reads SGHDT; CDR2 reads YYEEEE. The CDR3 is 16 amino acids. Whole-study findings and limits: By inverse Simpson index, TCRbeta diversity was lower in IBD patients than in healthy co-twins.

Eight distinct reactions (per sample) were used to make the cDNA. Template switching incorporated UMIs with a 6-nucleotide sample barcode. TCRdb re-called the 5' RACE reads; one entry per CDR3 protein, DNA not given. The sample table sets out hundreds of thousands of distinct CDR3 sequences. Turning to this clonotype: Antigen unknown.

J is TRBJ2-2 and V is TRBV5-6; TCRdb designates TRBD1, a call that cannot be tested without DNA. This TCR derives from a human donor with ulcerative colitis or Crohn's disease, or a healthy co-twin of an affected twin (not recorded which). Sequencing input: blood. CDR3: CASSSGTGGPTGELFF. Looking up the rest from reference TRBV5-6 and TRBJ2-2 gives the full variable domain: DAGVTQSPTHLIKTRGQQVTLRCSPKSGHDTVSWYQQALGQGPQFIFQYYEEEERQRGNFPDRFSGHQFPNYSSELNVNALLLGDSALYLCASSSGTGGPTGELFFGEGSRLTVL.